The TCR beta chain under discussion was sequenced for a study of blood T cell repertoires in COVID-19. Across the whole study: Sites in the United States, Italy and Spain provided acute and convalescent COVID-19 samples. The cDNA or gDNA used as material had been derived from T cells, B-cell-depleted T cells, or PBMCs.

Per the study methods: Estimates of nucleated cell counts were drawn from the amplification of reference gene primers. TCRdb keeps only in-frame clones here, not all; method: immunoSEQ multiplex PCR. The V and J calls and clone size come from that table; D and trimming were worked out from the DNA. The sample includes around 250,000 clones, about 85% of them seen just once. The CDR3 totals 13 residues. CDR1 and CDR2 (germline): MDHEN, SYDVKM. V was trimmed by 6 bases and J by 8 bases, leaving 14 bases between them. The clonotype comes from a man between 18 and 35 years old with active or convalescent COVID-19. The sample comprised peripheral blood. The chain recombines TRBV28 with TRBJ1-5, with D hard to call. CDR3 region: CASRLNRREPQHF. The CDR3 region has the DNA TGTGCCAGCAGGCTTAACCGGAGGGAGCCCCAGCATTTT. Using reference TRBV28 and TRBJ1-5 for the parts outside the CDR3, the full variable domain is DVKVTQSSRYLVKRTGEKVFLECVQDMDHENMFWYRQDPGLGLRLIYFSYDVKMKEKGDIPEGYSVSREKKERFSLILESASTNQTSMYLCASRLNRREPQHFGDGTRLSIL.